This T cell receptor (beta chain) is from a study of control samples from healthy donors and cancer patients. Repertoires were generated with immunoSEQ multiplex PCR, while TCRdb's copy carries only in-frame clones and drops some. Altogether approximately 60,000 clones are present, approximately 85% being singletons, with the ten largest covering roughly 5%. The sample was blood. This clonotype originated in a man aged 40-50 years in good health.

CDR3 in amino acids: CASSQVAGTTDTQYF. The CDR3 DNA follows: TGCGCCAGCAGCCAAGTAGCGGGAACCACAGATACGCAGTATTTT. The chain employs TRBV4-1 and TRBJ2-3, with 8 bases that match TRBD2. The CDR3 runs 15 residues. Germline-derived CDR1 and CDR2 are MGHRA and YSYEKL. J lost 2 bases, V lost 1 base, and 2 bases had no gene match.